This entry features one TCR beta chain sequence. What it recognizes is unknown. The sample belongs to a study of cytomegalovirus exposure and HLA in healthy donors. Study information: The approximately 120 validation repertoires, a later analysis reported, used the same platform as the approximately 630 first-cohort repertoires. Overall study findings and caveats: There were over 150 TCR beta chains listed as cytomegalovirus-associated.

The CDR3 is made up of 15 amino acids. The V segment lost 5 bases and the J segment 4 bases; nucleotides outside the gene matches: 7. The germline gives CDR1 LNHDA, CDR2 SQIVND (reference sequence). The donors were in the approximately 110-subject validation cohort; that cohort was separate from the roughly 700-subject first cohort. This table comes from immunoSEQ multiplex PCR, and its TCRdb copy is limited to in-frame clones, with some not included. Of around 130,000 clones detected, approximately 89% appear once; the ten largest clones hold 3% to 4%. The clonotype comes from a man between 25 and 39 years old in good health and CMV-seronegative. Sequencing was done on a sample of PBMCs. The chain has TRBV19 and TRBJ1-5; 8 bases agree with TRBD1. CDR3 in amino acids: CASSATGASNQPQHF. The DNA of the CDR3 is TGTGCCAGTAGTGCGACAGGGGCCTCGAATCAGCCCCAGCATTTT.